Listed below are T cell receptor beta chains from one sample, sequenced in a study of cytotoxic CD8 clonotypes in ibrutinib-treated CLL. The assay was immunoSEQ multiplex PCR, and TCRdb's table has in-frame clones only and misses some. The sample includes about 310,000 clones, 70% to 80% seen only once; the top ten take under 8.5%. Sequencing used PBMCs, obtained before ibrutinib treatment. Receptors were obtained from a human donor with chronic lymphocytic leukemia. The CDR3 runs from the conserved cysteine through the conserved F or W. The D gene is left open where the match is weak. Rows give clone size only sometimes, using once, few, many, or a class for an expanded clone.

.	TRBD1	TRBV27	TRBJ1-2	TGTGCCAGCAGTTTCAGGGGGAGTTACTATGGCTACACCTTC	CASSFRGSYYGYTF
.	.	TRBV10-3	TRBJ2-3	TGTGCCATCAGTGAAGGTGCGGGACAGACGGATACGCAGTATTTT	CAISEGAGQTDTQYF
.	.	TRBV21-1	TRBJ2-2	TGTGCCAGCAGCAAAGCGGTAGGCTATCCGAACACCGGGGAGCTGTTTTTT	CASSKAVGYPNTGELFF
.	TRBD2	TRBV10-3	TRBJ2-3	TGTGCCATCAGTGAGTGGACTAGCGGGAGTGATACGCAGTATTTT	CAISEWTSGSDTQYF
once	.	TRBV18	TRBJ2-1	TGTGCCAGCTCACCACGGGGGGTGTTGGATGAGCAGTTCTTC	CASSPRGVLDEQFF
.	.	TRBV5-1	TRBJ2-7	TGCGCCAGCAGCTTGTCAGACCTCTCCTACGAGCAGTACTTC	CASSLSDLSYEQYF
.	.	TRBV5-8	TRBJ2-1	TGTGCCAGCAGCTCTCAAGACAGGAACAATGAGCAGTTCTTC	CASSSQDRNNEQFF
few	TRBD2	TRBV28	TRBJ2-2	TGTGCCAGCAGTTTTTACGGGAGCGGGAAGACCGGGGAGCTGTTTTTT	CASSFYGSGKTGELFF
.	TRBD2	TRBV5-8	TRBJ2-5	TGTGCCAGCAGCTCGGGACTAGCGGTCCAAGAGACCCAGTACTTC	CASSSGLAVQETQYF
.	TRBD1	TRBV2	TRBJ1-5	TGTGCCAGCAGAGACCGGGACAGACAGCCCCAGCATTTT	CASRDRDRQPQHF
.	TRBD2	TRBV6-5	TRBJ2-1	TGTGCCAGCAGTTACGGTCTAGCGGGAGGCAATGAGCAGTTCTTC	CASSYGLAGGNEQFF
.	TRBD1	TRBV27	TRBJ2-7	TGTGCCAGCAGTACCGGGACAGACTACGAGCAGTACTTC	CASSTGTDYEQYF
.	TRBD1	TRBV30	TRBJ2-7	TGTGCCTGGACAGGGGGTGTTACAGGCGAGCAGTACTTC	CAWTGGVTGEQYF
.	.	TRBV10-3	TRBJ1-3	TGTGCCACCGAACCAGGAGACCTCAGTGGAAACACCATATATTTT	CATEPGDLSGNTIYF
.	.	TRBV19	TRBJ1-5	TGTGCCAGTAGTATTACAACAGGACGCACCCAGCATTTT	CASSITTGRTQHF
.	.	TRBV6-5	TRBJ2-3	TGTGCCAGCAGTTACTCCGAAGGGAAGCCAGATACGCAGTATTTT	CASSYSEGKPDTQYF
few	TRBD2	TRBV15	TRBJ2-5	TGTGCCACCAGCAGAGGTAGCGGGAGGCCTCGGGAGACCCAGTACTTC	CATSRGSGRPRETQYF
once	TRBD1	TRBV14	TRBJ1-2	TGTGCCAGCAGCCAAGCGGAGGGGGCCTTTTATGGCTACACCTTC	CASSQAEGAFYGYTF
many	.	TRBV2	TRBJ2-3	TGTGCCAGCAGTGAAGGGACAGACACAGATACGCAGTATTTT	CASSEGTDTDTQYF
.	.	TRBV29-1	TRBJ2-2	TGCAGCGTTGCTCCGGGACGCGGTAAGCGCACGAACACCGGGGAGCTGTTTTTT	CSVAPGRGKRTNTGELFF
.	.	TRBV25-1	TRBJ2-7	TGTGCCAGCAGGGCCGGAGATGGAGGGCTCGAGCAGTACTTC	CASRAGDGGLEQYF
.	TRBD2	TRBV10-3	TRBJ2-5	TGTGCCATCAGAGGTAGCGGGAGTGCCCAAGAGACCCAGTACTTC	CAIRGSGSAQETQYF
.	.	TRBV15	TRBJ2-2	TGTGCCACCAGCCGCTACACCGGGGAGCTGTTTTTT	CATSRYTGELFF
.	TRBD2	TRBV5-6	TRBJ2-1	TGTGCCAGCAGCTCCGCTGCGGGAGGGTTCGTTGAGCAGTTCTTC	CASSSAAGGFVEQFF
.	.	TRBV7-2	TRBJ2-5	TGTGCCAGCAGCCGCCGTGCCGAGACCCAGTACTTC	CASSRRAETQYF
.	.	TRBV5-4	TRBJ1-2	TGTGCCAGCAGCTTGGGGCAAACCGACTATGGCTACACCTTC	CASSLGQTDYGYTF
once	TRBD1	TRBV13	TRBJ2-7	TGTGCCAGCAGCTTTACCGGGACAGGGGACTTCTACGAGCAGTACTTC	CASSFTGTGDFYEQYF
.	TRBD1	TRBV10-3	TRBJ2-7	TGTGCCACCAGCGACAGGGAGAATTTCTACGAGCAGTACTTC	CATSDRENFYEQYF
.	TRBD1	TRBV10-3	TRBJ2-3	TGTGCCATGGGGGAAGGGGGCTTGACAGATACGCAGTATTTT	CAMGEGGLTDTQYF
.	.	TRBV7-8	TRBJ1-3	TGTGCCAGCAGCCTGACAGTCACCTCTGGAAACACCATATATTTT	CASSLTVTSGNTIYF
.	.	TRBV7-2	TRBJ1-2	TGTGCCAGCAGCTTATTCAGGGTAGGAAGCTATGGCTACACCTTC	CASSLFRVGSYGYTF
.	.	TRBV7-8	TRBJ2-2	TGTGCCAGCAGCTCTGACAGGAAATCAAACACCGGGGAGCTGTTTTTT	CASSSDRKSNTGELFF
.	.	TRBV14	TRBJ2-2	TGTGCCAGCAGCCAAGATTCCCCAAACACCGGGGAGCTGTTTTTT	CASSQDSPNTGELFF
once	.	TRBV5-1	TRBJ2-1	TGCGCCAGCAGCTTGGGTCAGGGAAGGAATGAGCAGTTCTTC	CASSLGQGRNEQFF